These T cell receptor beta chains were read from a single sample in a study of blood T cell repertoires in COVID-19. Profiled with immunoSEQ multiplex PCR; TCRdb holds only in-frame clones, not every one. The table shows around 190,000 clones, with around 89% occurring only once. Sequences were obtained from peripheral blood. The receptors shown here come from a man aged 18 to 29 who had recovered from COVID-19. CDR3s include the opening cysteine and the closing phenylalanine or tryptophan. D genes are given only for firm matches. A row's size may be missing; if present it is once, few, many or a size class.

NA	TRBV10-2	NA	TRBJ1-1	TGCGCCAGCAGTGAGATACCGAGTGGGGCAGTTTTACTAGCTTTCTTT	CASSEIPSGAVLLAFF
few	TRBV25-1	NA	TRBJ1-2	TGTGCCAGCAGGGACGACAGCTTATATGGCTACACCTTC	CASRDDSLYGYTF
NA	TRBV4-3	NA	TRBJ2-2	TGCGCCAGCAGCCAAGCCGGGTGGAACCCCGGGGAGCTGTTTTTT	CASSQAGWNPGELFF
NA	TRBV29-1	TRBD2	TRBJ2-5	TGCAGCGTTGGTGGAGCGGGAGAAGTCGAGACCCAGTACTTC	CSVGGAGEVETQYF
NA	TRBV2	NA	TRBJ1-1	TGTGCCAGCAGGGGGGGACTTGAAGCTTTCTTT	CASRGGLEAFF
NA	TRBV15	NA	TRBJ1-2	TGTGCCACCAGCAGGTGGTCGGGGGAAGGAGCCTATGGCTACACCTTC	CATSRWSGEGAYGYTF
once	TRBV6-2/TRBV6-3	TRBD2	TRBJ2-1	TGTGCCAGCAGTCGGGACTACGTGAGCTCCTACAATGAGCAGTTCTTC	CASSRDYVSSYNEQFF
NA	TRBV28	TRBD1	TRBJ2-3	TGTGCCAGCAGTTTCCAGACAGGGGGGCGGACAGATACGCAGTATTTT	CASSFQTGGRTDTQYF
NA	TRBV28	TRBD1	TRBJ1-2	TGTGCCAGCAGTTTGCCGGGACAGTACTATGGCTACACCTTC	CASSLPGQYYGYTF
once	TRBV7-9	NA	TRBJ2-1	TGTGCCAGCAGCTTCCGGGTTGGGGGGAGGAGGAATGAGCAGTTCTTC	CASSFRVGGRRNEQFF
NA	TRBV5-5	TRBD1	TRBJ1-6	TGTGCCAGCAGCGCGGAACAGGGGGCTTATTCACCCCTCCACTTT	CASSAEQGAYSPLHF
NA	TRBV10-3	TRBD1	TRBJ2-1	TGTGCCATCAGTGGACAGGGGAGTGAGCAGTTCTTC	CAISGQGSEQFF
NA	TRBV29-1	NA	TRBJ1-4	TGCAGCGTTGATAGAGGAGGCGAAAAACTGTTTTTT	CSVDRGGEKLFF